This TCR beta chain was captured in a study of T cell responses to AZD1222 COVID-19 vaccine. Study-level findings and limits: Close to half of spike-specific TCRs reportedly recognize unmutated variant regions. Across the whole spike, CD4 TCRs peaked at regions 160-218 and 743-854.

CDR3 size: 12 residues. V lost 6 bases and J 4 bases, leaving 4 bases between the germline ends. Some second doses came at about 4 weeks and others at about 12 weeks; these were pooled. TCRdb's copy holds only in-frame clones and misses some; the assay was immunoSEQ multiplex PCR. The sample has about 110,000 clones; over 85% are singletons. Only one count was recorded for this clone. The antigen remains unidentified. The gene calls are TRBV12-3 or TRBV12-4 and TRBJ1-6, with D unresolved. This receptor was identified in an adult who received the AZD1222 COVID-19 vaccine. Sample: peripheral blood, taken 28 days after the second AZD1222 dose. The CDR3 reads CASSPYNSPLHF. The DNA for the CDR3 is TGTGCCAGCAGCCCGTATAATTCACCCCTCCACTTT.